This T cell receptor beta chain is from a study of T cell responses to AZD1222 COVID-19 vaccine. Of note for this clone: Antigen specificity is unknown.

Clones were sequenced by immunoSEQ multiplex PCR, and TCRdb holds only the in-frame ones, with some missing. Of under 95,000 clones listed, over 85% are singletons. Trimming shortened V by 6 bases and J by 7 bases, and 7 bases separated the two germline ends. The CDR3 is made up of 11 amino acids. Study outcomes and limitations: White British ancestry dominated among donors, who included more females, and clonal diversity was possibly underestimated. Baseline seropositivity characterized only six AZD1222 recipients.

The chain recombines TRBV12-3 or TRBV12-4 with TRBJ2-1; D ambiguous. The sequences come from peripheral blood, collected on day 0 of AZD1222 vaccination. This sequence was found in an adult in good health. The CDR3 sequence is CASSLRNEQFF. The CDR3 coding sequence is TGTGCCAGCAGCCTTAGAAATGAGCAGTTCTTC.